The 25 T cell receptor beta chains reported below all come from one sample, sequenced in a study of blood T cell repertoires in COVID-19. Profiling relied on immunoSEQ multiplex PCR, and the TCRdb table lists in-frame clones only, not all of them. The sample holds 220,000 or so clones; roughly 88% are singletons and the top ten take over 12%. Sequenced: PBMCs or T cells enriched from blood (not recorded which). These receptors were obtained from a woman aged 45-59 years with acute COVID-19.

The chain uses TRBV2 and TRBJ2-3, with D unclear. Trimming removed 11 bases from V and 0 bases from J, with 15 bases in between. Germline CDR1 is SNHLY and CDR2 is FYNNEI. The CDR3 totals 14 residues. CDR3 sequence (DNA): TGTGCCTGTTCCCCCGGTCCTAGCACAGATACGCAGTATTTT. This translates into CACSPGPSTDTQYF.

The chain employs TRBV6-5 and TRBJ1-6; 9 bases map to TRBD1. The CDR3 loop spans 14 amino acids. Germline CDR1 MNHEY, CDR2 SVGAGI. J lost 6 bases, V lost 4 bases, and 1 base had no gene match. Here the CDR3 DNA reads TGTGCCAGCAGTTGGGGACAGGGTAATTCACCCCTCCACTTT. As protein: CASSWGQGNSPLHF.

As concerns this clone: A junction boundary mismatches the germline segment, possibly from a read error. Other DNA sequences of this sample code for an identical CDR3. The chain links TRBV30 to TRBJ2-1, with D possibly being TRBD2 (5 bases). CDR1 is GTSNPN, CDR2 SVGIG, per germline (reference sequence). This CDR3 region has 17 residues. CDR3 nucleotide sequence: TGTGCTTGGAGTGTAGGTGGGAGTCTTGGCGGCTACAATGAGCAGTTCTTC. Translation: CAWSVGGSLGGYNEQFF.

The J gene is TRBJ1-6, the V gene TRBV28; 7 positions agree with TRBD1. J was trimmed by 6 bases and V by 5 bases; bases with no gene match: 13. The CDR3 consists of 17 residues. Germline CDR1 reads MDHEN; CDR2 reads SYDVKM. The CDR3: CASSPGGGTSFNSPLHF. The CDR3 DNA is TGTGCCAGCAGTCCCGGAGGGGGCACGAGTTTTAATTCACCCCTCCACTTT.

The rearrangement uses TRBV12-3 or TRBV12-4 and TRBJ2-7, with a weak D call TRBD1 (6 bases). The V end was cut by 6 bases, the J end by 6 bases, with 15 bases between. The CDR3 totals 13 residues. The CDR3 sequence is CASSPGTSGEQYF. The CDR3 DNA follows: TGTGCCAGCAGCCCGGGGACATCCGGCGAGCAGTACTTC.

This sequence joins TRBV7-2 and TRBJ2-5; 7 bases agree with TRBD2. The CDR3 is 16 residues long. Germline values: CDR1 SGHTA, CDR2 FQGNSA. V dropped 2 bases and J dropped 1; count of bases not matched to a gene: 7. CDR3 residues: CASSLSPASGQETQYF. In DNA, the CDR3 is TGTGCCAGCAGCTTAAGCCCCGCTAGCGGCCAAGAGACCCAGTACTTC.

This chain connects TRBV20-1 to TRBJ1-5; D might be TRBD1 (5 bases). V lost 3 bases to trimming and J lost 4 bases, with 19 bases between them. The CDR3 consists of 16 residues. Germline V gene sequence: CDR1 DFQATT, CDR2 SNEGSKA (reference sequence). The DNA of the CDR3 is TGCAGTGCTAGTACAGTAGGGCGGGGCCTTAATCAGCCCCAGCATTTT. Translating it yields CSASTVGRGLNQPQHF.

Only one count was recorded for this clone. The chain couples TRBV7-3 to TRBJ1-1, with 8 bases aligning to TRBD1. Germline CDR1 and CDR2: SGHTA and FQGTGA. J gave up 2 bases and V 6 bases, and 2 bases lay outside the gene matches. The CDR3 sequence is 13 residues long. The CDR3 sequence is CASSQGANTEAFF. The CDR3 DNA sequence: TGTGCCAGCAGTCAGGGGGCAAACACTGAAGCTTTCTTT. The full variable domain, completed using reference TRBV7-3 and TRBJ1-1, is GAGVSQTPSNKVTEKGKYVELRCDPISGHTALYWYRQSLGQGPEFLIYFQGTGAADDSGLPNDRFFAVRPEGSVSTLKIQRTERGDSAVYLCASSQGANTEAFFGQGTRLTVV.

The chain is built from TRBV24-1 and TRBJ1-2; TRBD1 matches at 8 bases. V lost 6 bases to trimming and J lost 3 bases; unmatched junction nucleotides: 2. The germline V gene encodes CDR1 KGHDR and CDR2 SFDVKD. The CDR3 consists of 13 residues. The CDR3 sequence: CATSLQGDYGYTF. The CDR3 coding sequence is TGTGCCACCAGTTTACAGGGGGACTATGGCTACACCTTC.

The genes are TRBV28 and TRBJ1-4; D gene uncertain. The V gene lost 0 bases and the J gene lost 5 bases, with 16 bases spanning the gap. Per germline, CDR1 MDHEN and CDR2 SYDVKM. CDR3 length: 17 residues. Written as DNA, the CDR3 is TGTGCCAGCAGTTTATGGTCGCGCGGCAGAAGCAATGAAAAACTGTTTTTT. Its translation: CASSLWSRGRSNEKLFF.

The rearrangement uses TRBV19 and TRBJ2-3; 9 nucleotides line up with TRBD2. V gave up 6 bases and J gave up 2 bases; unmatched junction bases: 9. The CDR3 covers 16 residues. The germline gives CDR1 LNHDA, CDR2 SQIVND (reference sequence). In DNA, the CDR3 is TGTGCCAGTAGGGCGCGAGCGGGAGGTCCCACAGATACGCAGTATTTT. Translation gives CASRARAGGPTDTQYF.

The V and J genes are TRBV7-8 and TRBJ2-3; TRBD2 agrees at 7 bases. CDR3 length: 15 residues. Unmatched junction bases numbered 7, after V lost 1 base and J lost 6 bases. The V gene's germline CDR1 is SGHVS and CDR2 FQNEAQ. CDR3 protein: CASSLGRGSGDTQYF. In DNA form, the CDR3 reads TGTGCCAGCAGCTTAGGTCGCGGGAGCGGGGATACGCAGTATTTT.

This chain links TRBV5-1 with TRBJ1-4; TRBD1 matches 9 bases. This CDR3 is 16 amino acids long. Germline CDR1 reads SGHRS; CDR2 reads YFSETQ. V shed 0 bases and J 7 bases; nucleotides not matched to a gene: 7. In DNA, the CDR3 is TGCGCCAGCAGCTTGGGACGGGACAGGGTCACTGAAAAACTGTTTTTT. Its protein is CASSLGRDRVTEKLFF.

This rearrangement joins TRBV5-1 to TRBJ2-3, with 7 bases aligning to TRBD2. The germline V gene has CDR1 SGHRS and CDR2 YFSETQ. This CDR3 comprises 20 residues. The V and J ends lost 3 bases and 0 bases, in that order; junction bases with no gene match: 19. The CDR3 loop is CASSSRGGIRLAVSTDTQYF. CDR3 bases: TGCGCCAGCAGCTCGAGGGGCGGGATACGTCTAGCGGTTAGCACAGATACGCAGTATTTT.

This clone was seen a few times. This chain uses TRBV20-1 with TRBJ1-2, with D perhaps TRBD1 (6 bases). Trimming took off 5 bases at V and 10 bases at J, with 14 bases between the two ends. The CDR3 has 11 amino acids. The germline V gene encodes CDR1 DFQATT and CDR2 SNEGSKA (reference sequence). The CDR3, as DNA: TGCAGTGCTCGGCACACAGGGCCCTACACCTTC. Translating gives CSARHTGPYTF.

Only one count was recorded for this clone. This CDR3 is CASSGSGLAGGGYNEQFF. In DNA form, the CDR3 reads TGTGCCAGCAGTGGATCGGGACTAGCGGGAGGGGGGTACAATGAGCAGTTCTTC. This rearrangement joins TRBV28 to TRBJ2-1; 16 bases are a match to TRBD2. J gave up 4 bases and V 5 bases, and 8 bases lay outside the gene matches. The CDR3 has 18 amino acids. Germline values: CDR1 MDHEN, CDR2 SYDVKM.

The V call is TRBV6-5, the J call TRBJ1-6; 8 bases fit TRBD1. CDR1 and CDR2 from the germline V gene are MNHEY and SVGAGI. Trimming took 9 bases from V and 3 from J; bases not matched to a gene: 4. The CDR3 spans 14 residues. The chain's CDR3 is CASDRGFYNSPLHF. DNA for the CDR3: TGTGCCAGTGACAGGGGCTTCTATAATTCACCCCTCCACTTT.

The CDR3 loop is CASSLVQGAGGETQYF. In DNA form, the CDR3 reads TGTGCCAGCAGCTTAGTACAGGGGGCTGGTGGAGAGACCCAGTACTTC. The rearrangement uses TRBV7-2 and TRBJ2-5; TRBD1 agrees at 9 bases. CDR1 and CDR2 (germline): SGHTA, FQGNSA. This CDR3 is built from 16 residues. The V and J ends lost 1 base and 4 bases, in that order; junction bases with no gene match: 7. Based on the CDR3 plus reference TRBV7-2 and TRBJ2-5, the full variable domain is GAGVSQSPSNKVTEKGKDVELRCDPISGHTALYWYRQSLGQGLEFLIYFQGNSAPDKSGLPSDRFSAERTGGSVSTLTIQRTQQEDSAVYLCASSLVQGAGGETQYFGPGTRLLVL.

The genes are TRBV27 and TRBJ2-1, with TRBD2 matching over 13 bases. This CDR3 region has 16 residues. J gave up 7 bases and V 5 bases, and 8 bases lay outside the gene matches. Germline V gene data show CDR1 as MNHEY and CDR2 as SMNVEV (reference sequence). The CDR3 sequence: CASSTGLAGVYNEQFF. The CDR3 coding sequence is TGTGCCAGCAGTACCGGACTAGCGGGAGTATATAATGAGCAGTTCTTC.

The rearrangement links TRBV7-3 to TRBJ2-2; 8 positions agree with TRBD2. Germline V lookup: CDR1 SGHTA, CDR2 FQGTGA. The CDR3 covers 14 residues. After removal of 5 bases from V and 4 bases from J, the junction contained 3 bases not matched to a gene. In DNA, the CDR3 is TGTGCCAGCAGCACTACTAGCGGCACCGGGGAGCTGTTTTTT. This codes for CASSTTSGTGELFF.

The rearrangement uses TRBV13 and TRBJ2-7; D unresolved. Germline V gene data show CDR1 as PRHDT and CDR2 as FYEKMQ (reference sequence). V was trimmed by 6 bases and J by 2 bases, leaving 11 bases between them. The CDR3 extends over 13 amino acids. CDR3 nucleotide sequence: TGTGCCAGCAGGCTTGGCAGAACCTACGAGCAGTACTTC. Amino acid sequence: CASRLGRTYEQYF.

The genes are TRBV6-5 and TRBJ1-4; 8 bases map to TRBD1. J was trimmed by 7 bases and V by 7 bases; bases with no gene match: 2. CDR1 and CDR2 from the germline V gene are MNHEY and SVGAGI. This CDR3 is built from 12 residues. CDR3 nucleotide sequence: TGTGCCAGCAAGACAGGGGTTGAAAAACTGTTTTTT. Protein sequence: CASKTGVEKLFF.

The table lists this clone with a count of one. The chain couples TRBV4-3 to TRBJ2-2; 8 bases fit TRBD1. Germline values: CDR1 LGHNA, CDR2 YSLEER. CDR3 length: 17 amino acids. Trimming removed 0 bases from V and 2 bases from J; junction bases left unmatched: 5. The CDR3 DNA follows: TGCGCCAGCAGCCAAGATGAACAGGGGGGTAACACCGGGGAGCTGTTTTTT. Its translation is CASSQDEQGGNTGELFF.

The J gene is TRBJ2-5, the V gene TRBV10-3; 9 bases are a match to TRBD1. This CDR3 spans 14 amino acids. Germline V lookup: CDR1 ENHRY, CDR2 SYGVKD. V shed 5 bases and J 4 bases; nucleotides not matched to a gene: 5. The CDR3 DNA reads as TGTGCCATCAGTTTGAGGACAGGGGTAGAGACCCAGTACTTC. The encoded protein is CAISLRTGVETQYF.

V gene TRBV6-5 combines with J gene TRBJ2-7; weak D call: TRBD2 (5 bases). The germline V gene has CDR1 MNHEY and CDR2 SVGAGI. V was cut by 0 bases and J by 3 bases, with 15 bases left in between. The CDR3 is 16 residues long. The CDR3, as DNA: TGTGCCAGCAGTTACTCCGGCGGGCGGAGGAGCTACGAGCAGTACTTC. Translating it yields CASSYSGGRRSYEQYF.